The clone carrying this T cell receptor beta chain appeared many times. Antigen unknown. Gene and germline names: mouse. The CDR3 end lies 4 residues beyond the end of the read and is filled in from the germline J gene. Isolated RNA was reverse transcribed into cDNA used as the sequencing template. The assay was immunoSEQ multiplex PCR, and TCRdb's table has in-frame clones only and misses some. The data show thousands of clones, with none appearing a single time. This entry belongs to a study of CD8+ T cells in alopecia areata. Looking at the study overall: C3H/HeJ donors aged about 6-12 months with spontaneous alopecia supplied skin grafted onto roughly 7-10-week-old female C3H/HeJ mice.

Whole-study results and caveats: Affected lesional scalp, above all in alopecia totalis/universalis, was more clonal than normal scalp. TCRs were shared less clearly across patients than in mice, possibly for HLA-related reasons.

Trimming shortened V by 0 bases and J by 1 base, and 13 bases separated the two germline ends. CDR3 length: 17 amino acids. Germline assignment: CDR1 LGHNA and CDR2 YNLKQL (reference sequence). The receptor's source is a C3H/HeJ mouse with alopecia areata. Mice of this strain are of MHC haplotype H2-k. The rearrangement uses TRBV5 and TRBJ2-1; tentatively, D is TRBD2 (7 bases). Sequences were obtained from lesional skin. The covered CDR3 bases are TGTGCCAGCAGCCAAGAATCGGCTGGGGGCAACTATGCT. Residues: CASSQESAGGNYA. The full CDR3 reads CASSQESAGGNYAEQFF.